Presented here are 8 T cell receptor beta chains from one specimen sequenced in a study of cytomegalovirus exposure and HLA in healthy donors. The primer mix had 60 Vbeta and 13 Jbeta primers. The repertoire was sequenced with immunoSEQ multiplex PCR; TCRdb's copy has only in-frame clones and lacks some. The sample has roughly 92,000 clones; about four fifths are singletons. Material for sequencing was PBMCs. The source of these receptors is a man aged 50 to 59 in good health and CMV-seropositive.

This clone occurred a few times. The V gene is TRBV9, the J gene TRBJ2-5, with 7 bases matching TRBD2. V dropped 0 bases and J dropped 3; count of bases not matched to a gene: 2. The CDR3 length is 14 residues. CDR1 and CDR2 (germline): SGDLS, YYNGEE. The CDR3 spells CASSVGGGEETQYF. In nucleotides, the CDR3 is TGTGCCAGCAGCGTAGGGGGAGGGGAAGAGACCCAGTACTTC.

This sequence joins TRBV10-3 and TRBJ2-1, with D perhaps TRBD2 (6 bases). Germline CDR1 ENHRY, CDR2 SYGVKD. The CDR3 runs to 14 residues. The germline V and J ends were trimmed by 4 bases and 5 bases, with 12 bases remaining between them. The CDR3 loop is CAISVVGGNNEQFF. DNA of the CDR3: TGTGCCATCAGTGTTGTGGGAGGTAACAATGAGCAGTTCTTC.

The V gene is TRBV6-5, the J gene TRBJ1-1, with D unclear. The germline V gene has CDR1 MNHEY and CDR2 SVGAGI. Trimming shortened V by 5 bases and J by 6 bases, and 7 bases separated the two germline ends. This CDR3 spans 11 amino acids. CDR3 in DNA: TGTGCCAGCAGTGGGAGGGCTGAAGCTTTCTTT. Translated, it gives CASSGRAEAFF.

Written as DNA, the CDR3 is TGTGCCAGCACGAAAATTAGCGGGGAAGAGACCCAGTACTTC. Protein: CASTKISGEETQYF. The gene calls are TRBV18 and TRBJ2-5; 8 bases map to TRBD2. After removal of 8 bases from V and 3 bases from J, the junction contained 8 bases not matched to a gene. Germline CDR1 KGHSH, CDR2 LQKENI. The CDR3 extends over 14 amino acids.

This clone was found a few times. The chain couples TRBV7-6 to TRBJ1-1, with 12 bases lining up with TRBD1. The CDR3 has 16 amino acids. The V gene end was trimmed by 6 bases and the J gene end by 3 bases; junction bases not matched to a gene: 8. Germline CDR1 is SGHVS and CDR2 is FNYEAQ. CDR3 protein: CASSPGTGGRDTEAFF. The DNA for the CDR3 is TGTGCCAGCAGTCCCGGGACAGGGGGCCGGGACACTGAAGCTTTCTTT.

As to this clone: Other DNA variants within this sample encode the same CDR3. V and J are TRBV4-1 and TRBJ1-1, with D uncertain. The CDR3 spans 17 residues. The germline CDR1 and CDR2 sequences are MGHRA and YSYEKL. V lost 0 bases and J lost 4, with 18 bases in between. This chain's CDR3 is CASSQDAARTGFTEAFF. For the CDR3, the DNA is TGCGCCAGCAGCCAAGACGCAGCCCGCACGGGGTTCACTGAAGCTTTCTTT.

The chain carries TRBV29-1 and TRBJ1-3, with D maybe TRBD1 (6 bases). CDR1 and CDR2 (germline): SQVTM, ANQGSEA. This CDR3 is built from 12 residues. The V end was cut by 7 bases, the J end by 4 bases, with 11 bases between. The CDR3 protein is CSGQDVGNTIYF. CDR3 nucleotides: TGCAGCGGACAGGACGTCGGAAACACCATATATTTT.

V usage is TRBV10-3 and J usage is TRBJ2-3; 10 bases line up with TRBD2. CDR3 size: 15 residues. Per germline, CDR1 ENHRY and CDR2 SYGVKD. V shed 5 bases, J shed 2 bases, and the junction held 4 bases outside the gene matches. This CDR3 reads CAISIAGGVTDTQYF. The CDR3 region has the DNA TGTGCCATCAGTATAGCGGGAGGAGTCACAGATACGCAGTATTTT.